The sequence of this T cell receptor beta chain was determined in a study of shared clonotypes between healthy human individuals. The study's findings and limits: Donor clonotype sharing was expected to depend on sequencing depth. The study found about 5% of naive CD4 clonotypes shared across several donors.

This clone has only one observation. Its cognate antigen is unknown. Naivety among CD8 cells was defined by CD45RO negativity and positive CCR7 selection, thereby excluding terminally differentiated effector memory CD45RA+ cells. There were only Caucasian adults among the donors, and all lived in Nashville, Tennessee. Germline V gene lookup returns CDR1 MRHNA and CDR2 SNTAGT. Trimming shortened V by 2 bases and J by 0 bases, and 17 bases separated the two germline ends. The CDR3 totals 19 residues. Clones were read by immunoSEQ multiplex PCR, and TCRdb kept only the in-frame ones, dropping some. Of around 1.9 million clones listed, 90% to 95% are singletons.

The V gene is TRBV6-4, the J gene TRBJ2-6; TRBD1 or TRBD2 may be the D gene (5 bases each). The clonotype originates from a man in his late teens or twenties in good health. Some clones in this sample may be carry-over from other donors' samples. The sample was naive CD8+ T cells from PBMCs. CDR3 bases: TGTGCCAGCAGTGACCCGGGGTACAGGAAACCCTCTGGGGCCAACGTCCTGACTTTC. Amino acid sequence: CASSDPGYRKPSGANVLTF.